This T cell receptor beta chain was captured by sequencing in a study of CD8 T cells in ankylosing spondylitis. The CDR3 consists of 16 residues. V was trimmed by 5 bases and J by 2 bases, leaving 16 bases between them. For TCR beta, libraries came from quantitative 5'-RACE with molecular barcodes. Via MiXCR, TCRdb re-called the 5' RACE reads, giving one row per CDR3 protein. The sample lists 150,000 to 200,000 distinct CDR3 sequences; approximately 32% were seen once. Concerning this clonotype: The antigen is undetermined.

Overall study results and limits: Clones linked to disease were reported to show significant enrichment in matched ankylosing spondylitis synovial fluid. A motif of 7 or 8 highly homologous TCR beta variants was seen as apparently characteristic of ankylosing spondylitis blood. Peripheral blood samples showed relatively rare disease-linked clones, and these clones were CD8+.

Sequencing used synovial fluid, either unsorted or a sorted T cell fraction (not recorded which). This chain connects TRBV12-3 or TRBV12-4 to TRBJ1-5; tentative D call: TRBD1 (6 bases). The TCR comes from a male donor with ankylosing spondylitis. CDR3: CASSPQQGLGNQPQHF. The CDR3 DNA reads as TGTGCCAGCAGTCCACAACAGGGTCTGGGCAATCAGCCCCAGCATTTT.